This T cell receptor (beta chain) is drawn from a study of cytomegalovirus exposure and HLA in healthy donors. The CDR3 contains 15 residues. Trimming at V came to 5 bases and at J to 9 bases, leaving 11 bases not matched to a gene. The germline CDR1 and CDR2 sequences are SGHTA and FQGNSA. Measured with immunoSEQ multiplex PCR; TCRdb has only the in-frame clones, and not every one. Of roughly 260,000 clones listed, around 89% are singletons. The V gene is TRBV7-2, the J gene TRBJ2-7; TRBD1 matches at 12 bases. The TCR originated in a woman younger than 30 in good health and CMV-seronegative. Sequencing used PBMCs. The CDR3: CASSPGDRGRTGQYF. The CDR3 coding sequence is TGTGCCAGCAGCCCCGGGGACAGGGGGCGAACTGGGCAGTACTTC.